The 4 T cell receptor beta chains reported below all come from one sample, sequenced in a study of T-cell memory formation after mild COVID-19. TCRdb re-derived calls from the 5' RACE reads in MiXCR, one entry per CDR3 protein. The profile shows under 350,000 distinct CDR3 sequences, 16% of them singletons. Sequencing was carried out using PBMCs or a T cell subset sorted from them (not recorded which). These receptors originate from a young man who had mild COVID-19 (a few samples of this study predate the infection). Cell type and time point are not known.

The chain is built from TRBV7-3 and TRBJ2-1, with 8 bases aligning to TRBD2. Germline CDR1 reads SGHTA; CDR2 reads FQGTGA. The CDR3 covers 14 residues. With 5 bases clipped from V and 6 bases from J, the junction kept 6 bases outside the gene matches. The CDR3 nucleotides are TGTGCCAGCAGCCGGGGGGGCTTCCTCAATGAGCAGTTCTTC. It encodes CASSRGGFLNEQFF.

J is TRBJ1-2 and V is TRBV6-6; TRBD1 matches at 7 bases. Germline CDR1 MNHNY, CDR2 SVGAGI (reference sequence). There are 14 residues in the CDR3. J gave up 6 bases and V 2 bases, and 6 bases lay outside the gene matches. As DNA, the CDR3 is TGTGCCAGCAGTTACAGTCAGGGGGATAATGGCTACACCTTC. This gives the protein CASSYSQGDNGYTF.

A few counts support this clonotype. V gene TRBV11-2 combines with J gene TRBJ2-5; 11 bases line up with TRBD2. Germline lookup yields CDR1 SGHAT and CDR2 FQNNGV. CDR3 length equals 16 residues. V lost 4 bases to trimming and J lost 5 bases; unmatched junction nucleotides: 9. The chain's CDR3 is CASSSAPLAGVETQYF. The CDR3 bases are TGTGCCAGCAGCTCTGCCCCACTAGCGGGGGTTGAGACCCAGTACTTC.

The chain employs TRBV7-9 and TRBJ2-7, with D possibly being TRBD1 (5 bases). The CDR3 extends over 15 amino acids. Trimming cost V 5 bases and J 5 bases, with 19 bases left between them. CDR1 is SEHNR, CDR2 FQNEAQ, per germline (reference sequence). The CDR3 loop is CASSPHRTLRDEQYF. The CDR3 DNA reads TGTGCCAGCAGCCCCCATAGAACCCTCAGGGACGAGCAGTACTTC.